The 6 T cell receptor beta chains below come from one sample, sequenced in a study of PD-L1 blockade in urothelial cancer. Method: immunoSEQ multiplex PCR; TCRdb's copy keeps in-frame clones and lacks some. The sample consists of tens of thousands of clones, roughly 90% of them appearing once. The sequencing here drew on PBMCs, taken around atezolizumab (anti-PD-L1) treatment. The receptors were gathered from a man in his fifties or sixties with urothelial cancer.

The count of this clone is one. V usage is TRBV5-5 and J usage is TRBJ2-7, with a possible D match to TRBD1 (6 bases). The CDR3 runs 14 residues. The V and J ends lost 1 base and 5 bases respectively, with 13 bases between them. In germline, CDR1 is SGHKS, CDR2 YYEKEE (reference sequence). CDR3: CASSLKWGLHEQYF. In nucleotides, the CDR3 is TGTGCCAGCAGCTTGAAGTGGGGGCTCCACGAGCAGTACTTC.

The gene calls are TRBV5-6 and TRBJ1-2; D may be TRBD1 (5 bases). Trimming took off 4 bases at V and 10 bases at J, with 20 bases between the two ends. Per the germline V gene, CDR1 is SGHDT and CDR2 is YYEEEE. The CDR3 extends over 14 amino acids. CDR3 sequence: CASSPAGRAWDYTF. Written as DNA, the CDR3 is TGTGCCAGCAGCCCGGCGGGACGGGCCTGGGACTACACCTTC.

The rearrangement links TRBV15 to TRBJ2-1; D is unclear. Germline CDR1 LNHNV, CDR2 YYDKDF (reference sequence). Between the trimmed V and J ends, which lost 2 bases and 4 bases, there was a span of 3 bases. The CDR3 runs to 12 residues. CDR3 in DNA: TGTGCCACCAGCAGATTATACAATGAGCAGTTCTTC. Translation gives CATSRLYNEQFF.

The chain couples TRBV5-1 to TRBJ2-1; TRBD2 matches at 12 bases. The CDR3 has 16 residues. In germline, CDR1 is SGHRS, CDR2 YFSETQ. The J segment lost 4 bases and the V segment lost 4 bases, leaving 6 bases of the junction unmatched. The CDR3 region is CASSAETSGRYNEQFF. CDR3 bases: TGCGCCAGCAGCGCAGAGACTAGCGGGAGATACAATGAGCAGTTCTTC.

The genes are TRBV7-9 and TRBJ2-1; D unclear. With 2 bases removed from V and 8 bases from J, the gap between germline ends came to 4 bases. CDR3 length: 11 residues. Germline values: CDR1 SEHNR, CDR2 FQNEAQ (reference sequence). The CDR3 region has the DNA TGTGCCAGCAGCTTACTTCATGAGCAGTTCTTC. It is translated as CASSLLHEQFF.

The count of this clone is one. The V gene is TRBV11-3, the J gene TRBJ2-1; 10 nucleotides agree with TRBD2. This CDR3 is built from 15 residues. The J segment lost 5 bases and the V segment lost 5 bases, leaving 6 bases of the junction unmatched. Per the germline V gene, CDR1 is SGHNT and CDR2 is YENEEA. The CDR3 region is CASSPEAGGNNEQFF. The CDR3 DNA follows: TGTGCCAGCAGCCCCGAAGCGGGGGGGAACAATGAGCAGTTCTTC.